Below are 14 T cell receptor beta chains sequenced from a single sample in a study of siplizumab effects on memory and regulatory T cells. The repertoire was sequenced with immunoSEQ multiplex PCR; TCRdb's copy has only in-frame clones and lacks some. The table has some 100,000 clones, roughly 94% seen once; the top ten hold roughly 0.6%. The sequenced material came from Tregs sorted from blood. The receptors stem from a human donor in good health.

The J gene is TRBJ2-7, the V gene TRBV5-6, with D uncertain. Germline CDR1 reads SGHDT; CDR2 reads YYEEEE. The CDR3 has 13 amino acids. Trimming removed 0 bases from V and 3 bases from J, with 7 bases in between. The CDR3 spells CASSLVSVYEQYF. In nucleotides, the CDR3 is TGTGCCAGCAGCTTGGTTTCCGTCTACGAGCAGTACTTC. The full variable domain, completed using reference TRBV5-6 and TRBJ2-7, is DAGVTQSPTHLIKTRGQQVTLRCSPKSGHDTVSWYQQALGQGPQFIFQYYEEEERQRGNFPDRFSGHQFPNYSSELNVNALLLGDSALYLCASSLVSVYEQYFGPGTRLTVT.

The V and J genes are TRBV6-6 and TRBJ1-3; tentatively, D is TRBD1 (5 bases). V shed 3 bases and J shed 5 bases, with 14 bases lying between them. This CDR3 is 15 amino acids long. From germline, CDR1 is MNHNY and CDR2 SVGAGI (reference sequence). The DNA for the CDR3 is TGTGCCAGCAGTTATGAAAGGGGCGGAAGAAACACCATATATTTT. Translation: CASSYERGGRNTIYF.

The CDR3 loop is CASSYTGTGLHEQYF. The CDR3 DNA follows: TGTGCCAGCAGTTACACCGGGACAGGGTTACACGAGCAGTACTTC. The V gene is TRBV6-5, the J gene TRBJ2-7, with 9 bases matching TRBD1. CDR1 is MNHEY and CDR2 is SVGAGI in the germline V gene. After removal of 2 bases from V and 5 bases from J, the junction contained 7 bases not matched to a gene. CDR3 size: 15 residues.

The chain has TRBV10-1 and TRBJ2-5; D might be TRBD2 (5 bases). Deletions cut 8 bases from V and 0 bases from J, with 16 bases between. Germline CDR1 reads WNHNN; CDR2 reads SYGVQD (reference sequence). The CDR3 contains 15 residues. CDR3 bases: TGCGCCAGCCCCCCCGGGATGTTAGACCAAGAGACCCAGTACTTC. It is translated as CASPPGMLDQETQYF.

The V and J genes are TRBV19 and TRBJ2-1; 7 bases agree with TRBD2. After removal of 5 bases from V and 5 bases from J, the junction contained 9 bases not matched to a gene. The germline gives CDR1 LNHDA, CDR2 SQIVND (reference sequence). This CDR3 is built from 15 residues. DNA for the CDR3: TGTGCCAGTAGTCCATTTCTAGCGGAACACAATGAGCAGTTCTTC. Residues: CASSPFLAEHNEQFF.

This chain uses TRBV27 with TRBJ1-2, with 8 bases identical to TRBD1. The CDR3 length is 14 residues. Germline loops: CDR1 MNHEY, CDR2 SMNVEV (reference sequence). V trimming: 5 bases; J trimming: 5 bases; junction bases outside the gene matches: 7. CDR3 sequence (DNA): TGTGCCAGCAGTCTAAGACAGGGGCCTTATGGCTACACCTTC. It translates to CASSLRQGPYGYTF.

This clone was seen a few times. The genes are TRBV19 and TRBJ2-5; 7 nucleotides line up with TRBD1. The CDR3 sequence is 15 residues long. Per germline, CDR1 LNHDA and CDR2 SQIVND (reference sequence). Trimming at V came to 5 bases and at J to 4 bases, leaving 10 bases not matched to a gene. The CDR3 spells CASSVATGVGETQYF. DNA of the CDR3: TGTGCCAGTAGTGTTGCCACAGGGGTTGGAGAGACCCAGTACTTC.

J is TRBJ1-5 and V is TRBV6-1; a weak D match, TRBD1 (6 bases). Trimming removed 8 bases from V and 4 bases from J, with 15 bases in between. Germline V gene data show CDR1 as MNHNS and CDR2 as SASEGT. This CDR3 spans 14 amino acids. DNA for the CDR3: TGTGCCAGCTGGGGGGCAGTTTTTAATCAGCCCCAGCATTTT. Its protein is CASWGAVFNQPQHF.

V and J are TRBV4-2 and TRBJ2-1, with D maybe TRBD2 (6 bases). The CDR3 covers 17 residues. The V end was cut by 0 bases, the J end by 4 bases, with 16 bases between. Looked up from germline, CDR1 is LGHNA and CDR2 is YNFKEQ. The CDR3 protein is CASSQDRGRGLYNEQFF. The CDR3 DNA reads as TGTGCCAGCAGCCAAGATCGGGGGAGAGGGCTTTACAATGAGCAGTTCTTC.

V gene TRBV11-2 combines with J gene TRBJ2-1; 12 bases are shared with TRBD2. V shed 5 bases and J 7 bases; nucleotides not matched to a gene: 6. This CDR3 contains 15 residues. Germline loops: CDR1 SGHAT, CDR2 FQNNGV. CDR3 protein: CASSLILAGGNEQFF. The CDR3 DNA follows: TGTGCCAGCAGCCTGATACTAGCGGGAGGTAATGAGCAGTTCTTC.

This chain connects TRBV9 to TRBJ1-2, with TRBD1 as a possible D gene (6 bases). The CDR3 is made up of 15 amino acids. The V end lost 1 base, the J end lost 4 bases, and 14 bases lay between the germline ends. Germline V gives CDR1 SGDLS, CDR2 YYNGEE. CDR3: CASSVYAGEGYGYTF. The CDR3 DNA reads as TGTGCCAGCAGCGTATATGCAGGGGAGGGCTATGGCTACACCTTC.

The chain joins TRBV5-1 to TRBJ2-7, with a possible D match to TRBD1 (5 bases). V shed 4 bases and J shed 5 bases, with 13 bases lying between them. Germline lookup yields CDR1 SGHRS and CDR2 YFSETQ. The CDR3 spans 13 residues. CDR3 in amino acids: CASSRQTGDEQYF. CDR3 nucleotide sequence: TGCGCCAGCAGCAGACAGACCGGCGACGAGCAGTACTTC.

This chain connects TRBV18 to TRBJ2-5; D not certain. This CDR3 region has 12 residues. V lost 1 base to trimming and J lost 4 bases, with 4 bases between them. Germline V lookup: CDR1 KGHSH, CDR2 LQKENI. The CDR3 reads CASSPRVETQYF. Written as DNA, the CDR3 is TGTGCCAGCTCACCACGGGTAGAGACCCAGTACTTC.

There are a few counts of this clone. The gene calls are TRBV30 and TRBJ1-1, with a possible D match to TRBD1 (5 bases). Germline assignment: CDR1 GTSNPN and CDR2 SVGIG (reference sequence). Trimming pared 4 bases from V and 0 bases from J, leaving 9 bases between. The CDR3 is 13 residues long. Written as DNA, the CDR3 is TGTGCCTGGATCAGGGTCGTGAACACTGAAGCTTTCTTT. This gives the protein CAWIRVVNTEAFF.